The sequence of this T cell receptor (beta chain) was determined in a study of T cell responses to AZD1222 COVID-19 vaccine. General study findings and limits: Spike-specific TCR breadth and depth were elevated following two AZD1222 doses. Vaccine-associated CD4 TCRs spanned spike, dominant at 160-218 and 743-854. White British ancestry dominated among donors, who included more females, and clonal diversity was possibly underestimated.

CDR3 size: 15 residues. Trimming removed 5 bases at V and 0 bases at J, with 11 bases between. In germline, CDR1 is LNHDA, CDR2 SQIVND (reference sequence). The assay was immunoSEQ multiplex PCR, and TCRdb's table has in-frame clones only and misses some. The sample includes some 150,000 clones, 85% to 95% of them seen just once. To note about this clone: Its antigen remains unknown.

Sequencing was performed on peripheral blood, taken on day 0 of AZD1222 vaccination. The chain combines TRBV19 with TRBJ1-5, with a possible D match to TRBD1 (5 bases). The receptor was derived from an adult in good health. The CDR3 here is CASSPRGASNQPQHF. CDR3 nucleotides: TGTGCCAGTAGTCCCCGCGGGGCTAGCAATCAGCCCCAGCATTTT.